The rows below give T cell receptor beta chains drawn from one sample of a study of identical twins' blood T cells. TCRdb processed the 5' RACE reads anew with MiXCR; each CDR3 protein has one entry. The table records fewer than 450,000 distinct CDR3 sequences, roughly 27% of them present only once. The sample comprised PBMCs. Source of these receptors: a woman aged 18 to 55 in good health. Each CDR3 is given without its conserved first and last residue.

v_gene: TRBV5-1
j_gene: TRBJ2-1
CDR3aa: ASSWTESSYNEQF

v_gene: TRBV7-8
j_gene: TRBJ2-7
CDR3aa: ASSSSFTGGHYEQY

v_gene: TRBV5-8
j_gene: TRBJ1-1
CDR3aa: ASSSDMWDTEAF

v_gene: TRBV10-3
j_gene: TRBJ1-1
CDR3aa: AISEYGNTEAF

v_gene: TRBV12-5
j_gene: TRBJ1-2
CDR3aa: ASGSPREHGYT

v_gene: TRBV11-2
j_gene: TRBJ2-1
CDR3aa: ASSLVTDNEQF

v_gene: TRBV5-1
j_gene: TRBJ2-1
CDR3aa: ATKMGTNDYNEQF

v_gene: TRBV7-8
j_gene: TRBJ2-3
CDR3aa: ASNPSRDGVDTQY

v_gene: TRBV19
j_gene: TRBJ1-5
CDR3aa: ASSGRGNSNQPQH

v_gene: TRBV7-9
j_gene: TRBJ1-5
CDR3aa: ASSLAPDSPWH

v_gene: TRBV5-1
j_gene: TRBJ1-6
CDR3aa: ASSLTPANSPLH

v_gene: TRBV7-8
j_gene: TRBJ1-2
CDR3aa: ASSFPGTGNGYT

v_gene: TRBV4-2
j_gene: TRBJ1-3
CDR3aa: ASSPQGSSGNTIY

v_gene: TRBV14
j_gene: TRBJ1-3
CDR3aa: ASRRAGSGNTIY

v_gene: TRBV19
j_gene: TRBJ2-2
CDR3aa: ASSMGTSVNTGELF

v_gene: TRBV21-1
j_gene: TRBJ1-2
CDR3aa: ASSTREGYT

v_gene: TRBV7-2
j_gene: TRBJ2-1
CDR3aa: ASSLASATYNEQF

v_gene: TRBV14
j_gene: TRBJ2-2
CDR3aa: ASSQEVNTGELF

v_gene: TRBV27
j_gene: TRBJ1-4
CDR3aa: ASSGQGAEKLF

v_gene: TRBV28
j_gene: TRBJ2-2
CDR3aa: ASTYNGELF

v_gene: TRBV25-1
j_gene: TRBJ2-6
CDR3aa: ASSESSSSGANVLT

v_gene: TRBV7-9
j_gene: TRBJ1-6
CDR3aa: ASNPDSRNSPLH